The 24 T cell receptor beta chains presented below share a single source sample, sequenced in a study of shared clonotypes between healthy human individuals. The assay was immunoSEQ multiplex PCR, and TCRdb's table has in-frame clones only and misses some. The sample lists roughly 2.5 million clones, more than 80% occurring once. Sequencing was done on a sample of naive CD4+ T cells sorted from blood. The subset: CD45RA+ positively selected. The receptors were gathered from a man between 18 and 35 years old in good health.

The J gene is TRBJ2-3, the V gene TRBV6-5; D is tentatively TRBD1 or TRBD2 (5 bases each). The CDR3 length is 15 residues. Germline V gene lookup returns CDR1 MNHEY and CDR2 SVGAGI. V was trimmed by 2 bases and J by 4 bases, leaving 13 bases between them. CDR3 region: CASSYRGIGADTQYF. The DNA for the CDR3 is TGTGCCAGCAGTTACCGGGGCATCGGGGCAGATACGCAGTATTTT.

The chain couples TRBV6-5 to TRBJ2-7, with a weak D call TRBD1 (6 bases). V dropped 5 bases and J dropped 7 bases, with 15 bases sitting between them. Germline CDR1 is MNHEY and CDR2 is SVGAGI. The CDR3 is made up of 13 amino acids. In DNA, the CDR3 is TGTGCCAGCAGTCCCCCCGGACAGAGGGAGCAGTACTTC. The encoded protein is CASSPPGQREQYF.

V gene TRBV10-3 combines with J gene TRBJ2-5; D is perhaps TRBD1 or TRBD2 (5 bases each). The last part of the DNA fits TRBJ2-7 better; the J call may be wrong. The CDR3 spans 13 residues. Per the germline V gene, CDR1 is ENHRY and CDR2 is SYGVKD. CDR3 in DNA: TGTGCCATCGGAAGAGGGACCTCATACGAGCAGTACTTC. It codes for CAIGRGTSYEQYF.

This clone occurred once. J is TRBJ2-7 and V is TRBV7-2; D gene ambiguous. CDR3 length equals 14 residues. Trimming cost V 4 bases and J 2 bases, with 12 bases left between them. Germline values: CDR1 SGHTA, CDR2 FQGNSA. The chain's CDR3 is CASSSIGYTYEQYF. Written as DNA, the CDR3 is TGTGCCAGCAGCTCCATCGGCTATACCTACGAGCAGTACTTC.

The rearrangement joins TRBV28 to TRBJ2-7; TRBD1 matches 7 bases. V gave up 6 bases and J gave up 1 base; unmatched junction bases: 9. Germline V lookup: CDR1 MDHEN, CDR2 SYDVKM. There are 15 residues in the CDR3. The CDR3 DNA sequence: TGTGCCAGCAGCCACGAGAGGGGGCGTTCCTACGAGCAGTACTTC. Amino acid sequence: CASSHERGRSYEQYF.

The chain carries TRBV5-1 and TRBJ2-3; D possibly corresponds to TRBD1 (5 bases). From germline, CDR1 is SGHRS and CDR2 YFSETQ. The CDR3 consists of 15 residues. The germline V and J ends were trimmed by 2 bases and 4 bases, with 14 bases remaining between them. CDR3 DNA sequence: TGCGCCAGCAGCTTAATCACAGGCTACCCAGATACGCAGTATTTT. It specifies CASSLITGYPDTQYF.

The genes are TRBV19 and TRBJ2-5, with D maybe TRBD1 (5 bases). The V gene's germline CDR1 is LNHDA and CDR2 SQIVND (reference sequence). This CDR3 has 12 amino acids. Deletions cut 10 bases from V and 3 bases from J, with 12 bases between. CDR3 coding DNA: TGTGCCATGACAGAGGTCGAAGAGACCCAGTACTTC. It codes for CAMTEVEETQYF.

The rearrangement joins TRBV6-5 to TRBJ2-3; D possibly matches TRBD1 or TRBD2 (5 bases each). Germline V gives CDR1 MNHEY, CDR2 SVGAGI. The CDR3 has 13 residues. V lost 5 bases and J lost 1, with 7 bases in between. CDR3 sequence (DNA): TGTGCCAGCAGTAGGGACCGCACAGATACGCAGTATTTT. This encodes CASSRDRTDTQYF.

In its sample, this clone was seen once. The chain uses TRBV2 and TRBJ2-4; 8 bases fit TRBD2. The CDR3 has 19 amino acids. Germline trimming cut 0 bases from V and 3 bases from J; bases unmatched to any gene: 13. Germline V gene lookup returns CDR1 SNHLY and CDR2 FYNNEI. In DNA, the CDR3 is TGTGCCAGCAGTGAAGCGCGGGCGAGCGGGAGCTTCCGCAAAAACATTCAGTACTTC. It encodes CASSEARASGSFRKNIQYF.

This clone was seen a single time. The genes are TRBV19 and TRBJ1-1, with D possibly matching TRBD1 (5 bases). V was shortened by 5 bases and J by 1 base, with 26 bases between the two germline ends. Germline V gene data show CDR1 as LNHDA and CDR2 as SQIVND (reference sequence). The CDR3 totals 19 residues. CDR3 DNA: TGTGCCAGTAGTCCCCAAGTTTGGTGGGGCGCAGGGAGGAACACTGAAGCTTTCTTT. Amino acid sequence: CASSPQVWWGAGRNTEAFF.

V usage is TRBV28 and J usage is TRBJ2-2; the match to TRBD1 covers 8 bases. This CDR3 has 13 residues. CDR1 is MDHEN and CDR2 is SYDVKM in the germline V gene. With 6 bases clipped from V and 6 bases from J, the junction kept 3 bases outside the gene matches. The CDR3 DNA follows: TGTGCCAGCAGAGCACAGGGGGCCGGGGAGCTGTTTTTT. It yields the protein CASRAQGAGELFF.

V gene TRBV27 combines with J gene TRBJ1-3; D is unclear. The CDR3 extends over 15 amino acids. V was clipped by 0 bases and J by 7 bases, with 13 bases between them. The germline V gene has CDR1 MNHEY and CDR2 SMNVEV (reference sequence). The CDR3 here is CASSLSSPRGNTIYF. The CDR3 nucleotides are TGTGCCAGCAGTTTATCGAGCCCTCGGGGTAACACCATATATTTT.

The V call is TRBV2, the J call TRBJ2-7, with D possibly TRBD2 on 7 matching bases. Germline CDR1 reads SNHLY; CDR2 reads FYNNEI. CDR3 size: 16 residues. V lost 2 bases and J 0 bases, leaving 14 bases between the germline ends. Here the CDR3 reads CASSETGGRASYEQYF. For the CDR3, the DNA is TGTGCCAGCAGTGAAACCGGGGGGCGGGCCTCCTACGAGCAGTACTTC.

With regard to this clone: Within the sample, other DNA sequences also encode this same CDR3. The chain links TRBV7-2 to TRBJ1-2; 7 bases line up with TRBD1. Trimming removed 4 bases from V and 2 bases from J; junction bases left unmatched: 4. The CDR3 covers 14 residues. The germline CDR1 and CDR2 sequences are SGHTA and FQGNSA. In DNA form, the CDR3 reads TGTGCCAGCAGCTCGGGACAGACAAACTATGGCTACACCTTC. Its protein is CASSSGQTNYGYTF.

The V call is TRBV28, the J call TRBJ2-1, with D unclear. The CDR3 runs to 12 residues. The germline V and J ends were trimmed by 4 bases and 7 bases, with 8 bases remaining between them. Germline CDR1 is MDHEN and CDR2 is SYDVKM. DNA for the CDR3: TGTGCCAGCAGTTCCCGGATGAATGAGCAGTTCTTC. Amino acids: CASSSRMNEQFF.

Only a few counts were recorded for this clone. The same CDR3 is also encoded by other DNA sequences in this sample. This rearrangement joins TRBV28 to TRBJ1-5; D unresolved. Germline V gives CDR1 MDHEN, CDR2 SYDVKM. V shed 5 bases and J shed 4 bases, with 12 bases lying between them. The CDR3 covers 14 residues. The CDR3 region has the DNA TGTGCCAGCAGTCTGGATCGCGGTAATCAGCCCCAGCATTTT. This translates into CASSLDRGNQPQHF.

The V and J genes are TRBV7-3 and TRBJ1-4; D gene ambiguous. The germline V and J ends were trimmed by 2 bases and 0 bases, with 10 bases remaining between them. From germline, CDR1 is SGHTA and CDR2 FQGTGA. This CDR3 has 16 amino acids. As DNA, the CDR3 is TGTGCCAGCAGCTTACAGCCAGGAGCAACTAATGAAAAACTGTTTTTT. It specifies CASSLQPGATNEKLFF.

The chain couples TRBV5-6 to TRBJ1-2; D unresolved. The CDR3 is 16 amino acids. The germline V gene has CDR1 SGHDT and CDR2 YYEEEE. V was clipped by 0 bases and J by 0 bases, with 12 bases between them. Here the CDR3 reads CASSLDSVRANYGYTF. The DNA of the CDR3 is TGTGCCAGCAGCTTGGACAGTGTCCGAGCTAACTATGGCTACACCTTC.

This chain connects TRBV7-8 to TRBJ2-1; TRBD2 matches 11 bases. The CDR3 runs 19 residues. Germline V CDR1 and CDR2: SGHVS, FQNEAQ. V shed 1 base and J 0 bases; nucleotides not matched to a gene: 8. In DNA, the CDR3 is TGTGCCAGCAGCTTAGGCGAGGGTAGCGGGAGGGGCTCCTACAATGAGCAGTTCTTC. This codes for CASSLGEGSGRGSYNEQFF.

A single count supports this clone. At the DNA level, this CDR3 is encoded by other sequences in the same sample as well. V is TRBV6-5 and J is TRBJ1-1, with D possibly matching TRBD1 (6 bases). V lost 2 bases to trimming and J lost 4 bases, with 8 bases between them. This CDR3 comprises 13 residues. Germline values: CDR1 MNHEY, CDR2 SVGAGI. The CDR3 protein is CASSYGQTTEAFF. The DNA of the CDR3 is TGTGCCAGCAGTTACGGACAGACCACTGAAGCTTTCTTT.

CDR3 in DNA: TGCGCCAGCAGCCTCGGGACTAGCGGGATCGGTGAGCAGTTCTTC. This encodes CASSLGTSGIGEQFF. V gene TRBV4-3 combines with J gene TRBJ2-1, with TRBD2 matching 13 bases. CDR1 and CDR2 from the germline V gene are LGHNA and YSLEER. Unmatched junction bases numbered 6, after V lost 4 bases and J lost 9 bases. This CDR3 comprises 15 residues.

The chain recombines TRBV18 with TRBJ1-3, with D maybe TRBD1 (6 bases). The CDR3 sequence is 16 residues long. V lost 3 bases to trimming and J lost 0 bases, with 12 bases between them. Germline loops: CDR1 KGHSH, CDR2 LQKENI. CDR3 in amino acids: CASSPTGPFSGNTIYF. The CDR3 DNA reads as TGTGCCAGCTCACCGACAGGCCCCTTCTCTGGAAACACCATATATTTT.

The chain employs TRBV9 and TRBJ2-4; tentatively, D is TRBD1 (6 bases). V lost 3 bases and J 1 base, leaving 8 bases between the germline ends. There are 14 residues in the CDR3. Germline V CDR1 and CDR2: SGDLS, YYNGEE. CDR3 nucleotides: TGTGCCAGCAGCGCCCAGGGGGCCAAAAACATTCAGTACTTC. Translating it yields CASSAQGAKNIQYF.

The rearrangement joins TRBV28 to TRBJ2-4, with a weak D call TRBD1 (6 bases). The CDR3 is made up of 15 amino acids. Germline assignment: CDR1 MDHEN and CDR2 SYDVKM. Trimming cost V 5 bases and J 3 bases, with 14 bases left between them. CDR3 sequence reads: CASSVGGWSKNIQYF. The CDR3 DNA reads as TGTGCCAGCAGTGTAGGGGGTTGGAGCAAAAACATTCAGTACTTC. The full variable domain, rest sourced from reference TRBV28 and TRBJ2-4, is DVKVTQSSRYLVKRTGEKVFLECVQDMDHENMFWYRQDPGLGLRLIYFSYDVKMKEKGDIPEGYSVSREKKERFSLILESASTNQTSMYLCASSVGGWSKNIQYFGAGTRLSVL.